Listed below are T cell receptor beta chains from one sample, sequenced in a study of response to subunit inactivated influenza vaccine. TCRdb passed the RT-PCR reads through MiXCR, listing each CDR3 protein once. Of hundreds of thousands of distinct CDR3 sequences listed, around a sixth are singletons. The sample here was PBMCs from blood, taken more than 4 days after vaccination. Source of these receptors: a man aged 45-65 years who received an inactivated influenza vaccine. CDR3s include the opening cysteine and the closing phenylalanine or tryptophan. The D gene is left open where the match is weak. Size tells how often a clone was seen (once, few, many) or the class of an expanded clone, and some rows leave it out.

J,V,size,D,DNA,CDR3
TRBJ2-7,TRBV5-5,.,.,TGTGCCAGCAGGCGGGCGGGGACGGGGGAGCAGTACTTC,CASRRAGTGEQYF
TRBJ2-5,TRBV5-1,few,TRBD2,TGCGCCAGCAGCTTAAGCCGCGGGGGGGCCCAAGAGACCCAGTACTTC,CASSLSRGGAQETQYF
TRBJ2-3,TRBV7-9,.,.,TGTGCCAGCAGCTTCATAGGCGCGGGGCCAGATACGCAGTATTTT,CASSFIGAGPDTQYF
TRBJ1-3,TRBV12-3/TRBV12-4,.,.,TGTGCCAGCAGTTTATCCGGGGTCTCTGGAAACACCATATATTTT,CASSLSGVSGNTIYF
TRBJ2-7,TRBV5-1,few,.,TGCGCCAGCAGCTTGGTCCAGGGGATCCACGAGCAGTACTTC,CASSLVQGIHEQYF
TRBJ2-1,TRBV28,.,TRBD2,TGTGCCAGCAGTTCTCTCCTAGCGGGAGTCTACAATGAGCAGTTCTTC,CASSSLLAGVYNEQFF
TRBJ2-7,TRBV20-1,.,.,TGCAGTGCTAAAACCCCATCGATGGGCGAGCAGTACTTC,CSAKTPSMGEQYF
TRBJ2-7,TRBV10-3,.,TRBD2,TGTGCCACCTGGGGCTACACGGGGGGCTCCTACGAGCAGTACTTC,CATWGYTGGSYEQYF
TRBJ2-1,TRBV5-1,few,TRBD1,TGCGCCAGCAGCTTGGCCGGACAGGGGGGTTCGGAGCAGTTCTTC,CASSLAGQGGSEQFF
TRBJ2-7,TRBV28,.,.,TGTGCCAGCAGTTTACGGACAGTGAACGAGCAGTACTTC,CASSLRTVNEQYF
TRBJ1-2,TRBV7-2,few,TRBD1,TGTGCCAGCAGCTCCTCCGGGACAGGGCAGGGCTACACCTTC,CASSSSGTGQGYTF
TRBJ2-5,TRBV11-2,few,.,TGTGCCAGCAGCGGCCCGGCCCAAGAGACCCAGTACTTC,CASSGPAQETQYF
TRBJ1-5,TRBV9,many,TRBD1,TGTGCCAGCAGCGTAGAAGGGACAGGCGGTCAGCCCCAGCATTTT,CASSVEGTGGQPQHF
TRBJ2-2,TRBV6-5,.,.,TGTGCCAGCAGTTCCGGACAGCAGGGCGGGGAGCTGTTTTTT,CASSSGQQGGELFF
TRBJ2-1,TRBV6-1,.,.,TGTGCCAGCAGGATGCCAGGTAGCTCCTACAATGAGCAGTTCTTC,CASRMPGSSYNEQFF
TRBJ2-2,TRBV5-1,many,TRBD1,TGCGCCAGCAGCTACAGGGGGCTTACCGGGGAGCTGTTTTTT,CASSYRGLTGELFF
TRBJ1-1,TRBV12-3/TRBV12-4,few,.,TGTGCCAGCAGCCTCTCGGACATCCAGAACACTGAAGCTTTCTTT,CASSLSDIQNTEAFF
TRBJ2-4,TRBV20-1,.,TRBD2,TGCAGTGCTAGAACTCCGGGACTAGCGGGGCCTTTAGCCAAAAACATTCAGTACTTC,CSARTPGLAGPLAKNIQYF
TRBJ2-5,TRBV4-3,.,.,TGCGCCAGCAGCCAAGATGGGTGGGGGGCTCAAGAGACCCAGTACTTC,CASSQDGWGAQETQYF